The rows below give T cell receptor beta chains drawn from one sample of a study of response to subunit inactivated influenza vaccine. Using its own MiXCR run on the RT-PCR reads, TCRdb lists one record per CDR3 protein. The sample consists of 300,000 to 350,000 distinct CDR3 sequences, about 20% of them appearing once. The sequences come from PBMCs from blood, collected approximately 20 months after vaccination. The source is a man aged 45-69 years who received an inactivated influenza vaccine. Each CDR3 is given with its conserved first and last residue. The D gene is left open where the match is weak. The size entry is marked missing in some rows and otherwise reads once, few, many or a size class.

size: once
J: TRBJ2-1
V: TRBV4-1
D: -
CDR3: CASSQDSTWGNEQFF
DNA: TGCGCCAGCAGCCAAGATTCGACCTGGGGCAATGAGCAGTTCTTC

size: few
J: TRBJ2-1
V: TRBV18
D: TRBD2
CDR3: CASSGNPYNEQFF
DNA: TGTGCCAGTAGCGGGAATCCCTACAATGAGCAGTTCTTC

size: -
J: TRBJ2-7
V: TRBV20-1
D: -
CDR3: CSARDVREPYEQYF
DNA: TGCAGTGCTAGAGATGTACGGGAGCCCTACGAGCAGTACTTC

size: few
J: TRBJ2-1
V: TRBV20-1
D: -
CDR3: CSARAPLAGDEQFF
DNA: TGCAGTGCTAGAGCCCCCCTGGCAGGGGATGAGCAGTTCTTC

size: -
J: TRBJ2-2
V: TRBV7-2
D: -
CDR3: CASSYGVAGELFF
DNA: TGTGCCAGCAGCTACGGGGTCGCCGGGGAGCTGTTTTTT

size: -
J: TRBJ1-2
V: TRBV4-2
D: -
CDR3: CASSPSDGPNYGYTF
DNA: TGTGCCAGCAGCCCCTCCGACGGACCTAACTATGGCTACACCTTC

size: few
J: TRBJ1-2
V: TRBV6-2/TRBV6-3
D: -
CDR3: CASRSRVGYTF
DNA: TGTGCCAGCAGGAGCAGGGTTGGCTACACCTTC

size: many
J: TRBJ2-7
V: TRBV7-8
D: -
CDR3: CASSSPLVPEQYF
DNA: TGTGCCAGCAGCTCCCCGCTAGTACCCGAGCAGTACTTC

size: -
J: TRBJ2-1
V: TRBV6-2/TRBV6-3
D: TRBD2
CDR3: CASSYSLWPSGVRAHEQFF
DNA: TGTGCCAGCAGTTACTCGTTGTGGCCTAGCGGGGTGCGGGCCCATGAGCAGTTCTTC

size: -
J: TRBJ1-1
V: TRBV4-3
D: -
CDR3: CASSLGGVTFGTEAFF
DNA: TGCGCCAGCAGCCTAGGGGGTGTGACTTTTGGCACTGAAGCTTTCTTT

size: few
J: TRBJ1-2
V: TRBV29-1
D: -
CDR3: CSVEGLGGYTF
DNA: TGCAGCGTTGAGGGGTTGGGGGGCTACACCTTC

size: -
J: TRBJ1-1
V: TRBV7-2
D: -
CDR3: CASSLRAQAEAFF
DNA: TGTGCCAGCAGTCTTCGTGCTCAGGCTGAAGCTTTCTTT

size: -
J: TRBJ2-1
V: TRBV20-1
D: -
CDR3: CSAREEAHRRSYNEQFF
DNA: TGCAGTGCTAGAGAAGAGGCGCATAGAAGGTCCTACAATGAGCAGTTCTTC

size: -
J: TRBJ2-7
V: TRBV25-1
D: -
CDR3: CARRPGRTYEQYF
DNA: TGTGCCAGGAGACCCGGGAGAACCTACGAGCAGTACTTC

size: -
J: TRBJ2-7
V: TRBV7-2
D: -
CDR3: CASSLTDFHEQYF
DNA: TGTGCCAGCAGCTTAACAGATTTCCACGAGCAGTACTTC

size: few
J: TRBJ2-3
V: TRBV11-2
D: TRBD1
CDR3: CASSVDRGGTDTQYF
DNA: TGTGCCAGCAGCGTGGACAGGGGTGGGACAGATACGCAGTATTTT

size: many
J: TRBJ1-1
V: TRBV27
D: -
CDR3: CASSLRVSNTEAFF
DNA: TGTGCCAGCAGTTTAAGGGTCAGCAACACTGAAGCTTTCTTT

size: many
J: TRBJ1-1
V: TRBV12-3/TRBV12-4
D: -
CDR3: CASSLRLVNTEAFF
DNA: TGTGCCAGCAGTTTACGACTGGTGAACACTGAAGCTTTCTTT

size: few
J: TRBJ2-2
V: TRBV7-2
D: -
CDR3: CASSLAFGELFF
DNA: TGTGCCAGCAGCTTAGCTTTCGGGGAGCTGTTTTTT

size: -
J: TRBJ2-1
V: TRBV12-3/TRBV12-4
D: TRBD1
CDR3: CASSRTGTNEQFF
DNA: TGTGCCAGCAGTCGGACAGGAACCAATGAGCAGTTCTTC

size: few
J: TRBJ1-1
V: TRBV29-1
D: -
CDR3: CSVVGQNTEAFF
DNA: TGCAGCGTTGTCGGGCAGAACACTGAAGCTTTCTTT

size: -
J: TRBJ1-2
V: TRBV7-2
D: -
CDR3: CASSPSVGRSYGYTF
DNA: TGTGCCAGCAGCCCATCCGTGGGCAGGTCCTATGGCTACACCTTC

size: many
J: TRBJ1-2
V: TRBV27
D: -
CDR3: CASSRAGRDNGYTF
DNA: TGTGCCAGCAGTCGAGCGGGGCGCGATAATGGCTACACCTTC

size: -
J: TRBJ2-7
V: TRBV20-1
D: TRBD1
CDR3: CSAGDRTAYEQYF
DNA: TGCAGTGCGGGGGACAGGACTGCCTACGAGCAGTACTTC

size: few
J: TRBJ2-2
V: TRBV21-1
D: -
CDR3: CASPMGSRDRSGELFF
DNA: TGTGCCAGCCCAATGGGGTCCAGGGATCGCTCCGGGGAGCTGTTTTTT

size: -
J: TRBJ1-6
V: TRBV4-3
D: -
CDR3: CASSQEAGKGSPLHF
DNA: TGCGCCAGCAGCCAAGAGGCAGGGAAAGGGTCACCCCTCCACTTT

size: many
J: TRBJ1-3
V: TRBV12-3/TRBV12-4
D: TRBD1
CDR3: CASSIGDRVRNTIYF
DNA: TGTGCCAGCAGTATCGGGGACAGGGTACGGAACACCATATATTTT

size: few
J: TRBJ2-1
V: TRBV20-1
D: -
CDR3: CSARVVGSYNEQFF
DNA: TGCAGTGCTAGAGTTGTAGGCTCCTACAATGAGCAGTTCTTC

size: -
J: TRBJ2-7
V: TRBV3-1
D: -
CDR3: CASSQRGLYDQYF
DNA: TGTGCCAGCAGCCAACGGGGGCTCTACGATCAGTACTTC

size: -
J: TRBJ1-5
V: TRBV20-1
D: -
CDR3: CSATLGQGENQPQHF
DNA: TGCAGTGCTACCTTAGGACAAGGGGAAAATCAGCCCCAGCATTTT

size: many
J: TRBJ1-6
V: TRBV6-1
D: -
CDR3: CASKLGAYLETSPLHF
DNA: TGTGCCAGCAAATTAGGGGCCTACTTAGAAACTTCACCCCTCCACTTT

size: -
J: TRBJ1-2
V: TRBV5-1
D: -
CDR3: CASSFAGENYGYTF
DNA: TGCGCCAGCAGCTTCGCGGGGGAAAACTATGGCTACACCTTC

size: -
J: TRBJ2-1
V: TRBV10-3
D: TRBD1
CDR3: CAISEIRTGEDNEQFF
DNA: TGTGCCATCAGTGAAATACGGACAGGGGAGGACAATGAGCAGTTCTTC

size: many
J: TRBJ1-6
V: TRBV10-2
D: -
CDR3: CASSEIGRTYNSPLHF
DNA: TGCGCCAGCAGTGAGATTGGTAGGACCTATAATTCACCCCTCCACTTT

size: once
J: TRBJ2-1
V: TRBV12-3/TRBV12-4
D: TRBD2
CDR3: CASSAPGLAGASEQFF
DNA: TGTGCCAGCAGTGCCCCGGGACTAGCGGGAGCTTCTGAGCAGTTCTTC

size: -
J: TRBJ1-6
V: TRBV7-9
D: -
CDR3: CASRYGTEGNSPLHF
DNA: TGTGCCAGCAGGTACGGGACGGAAGGGAATTCACCCCTCCACTTT

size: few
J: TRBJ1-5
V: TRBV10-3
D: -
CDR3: CAISPDKNQPQHF
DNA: TGTGCCATCAGTCCGGACAAGAATCAGCCCCAGCATTTT

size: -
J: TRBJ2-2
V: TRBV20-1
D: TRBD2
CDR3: CSARDVGGSLTGELFF
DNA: TGCAGTGCTAGAGATGTTGGCGGGAGTTTAACCGGGGAGCTGTTTTTT

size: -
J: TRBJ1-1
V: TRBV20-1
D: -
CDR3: CSARKPGHKLNTEAFF
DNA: TGCAGTGCTAGAAAACCGGGACACAAGCTGAACACTGAAGCTTTCTTT

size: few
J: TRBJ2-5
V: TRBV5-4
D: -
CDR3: CASSFTGLETQYF
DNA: TGTGCCAGCAGTTTTACAGGGCTCGAGACCCAGTACTTC

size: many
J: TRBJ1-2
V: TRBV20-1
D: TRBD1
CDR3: CSASPGQGGYGYTF
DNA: TGCAGTGCTAGCCCGGGACAGGGAGGCTATGGCTACACCTTC

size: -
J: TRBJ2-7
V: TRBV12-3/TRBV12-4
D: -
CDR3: CASSFTSYEQYF
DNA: TGTGCCAGCAGTTTTACCTCCTACGAGCAGTACTTC

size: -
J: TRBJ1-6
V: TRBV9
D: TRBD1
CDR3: CASSDGYRGRGSPLHF
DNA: TGTGCCAGCAGCGACGGGTACAGGGGGCGAGGATCACCCCTCCACTTT

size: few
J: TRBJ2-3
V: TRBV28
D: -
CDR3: CASSPGVPGTDTQYF
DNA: TGTGCCAGCAGCCCAGGGGTTCCCGGCACAGATACGCAGTATTTT

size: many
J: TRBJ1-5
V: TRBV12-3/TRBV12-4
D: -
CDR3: CASSDSNQPQHF
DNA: TGTGCCAGCAGTGATAGCAATCAGCCCCAGCATTTT

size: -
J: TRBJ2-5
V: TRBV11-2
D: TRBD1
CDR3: CASSVSGGTIQETQYF
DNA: TGTGCCAGCAGCGTCTCAGGGGGAACCATCCAAGAGACCCAGTACTTC